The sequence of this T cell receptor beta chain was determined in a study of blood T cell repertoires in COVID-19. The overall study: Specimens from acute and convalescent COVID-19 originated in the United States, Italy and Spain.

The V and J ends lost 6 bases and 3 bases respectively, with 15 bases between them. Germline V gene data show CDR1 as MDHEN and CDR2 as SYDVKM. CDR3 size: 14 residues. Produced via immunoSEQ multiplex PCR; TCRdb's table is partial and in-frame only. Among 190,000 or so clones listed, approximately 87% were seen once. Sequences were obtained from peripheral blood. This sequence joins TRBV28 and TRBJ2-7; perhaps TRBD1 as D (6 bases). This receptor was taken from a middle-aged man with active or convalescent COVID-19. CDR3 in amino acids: CASRYREDRYEQYF. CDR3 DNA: TGTGCCAGCAGATACAGGGAAGATCGCTACGAGCAGTACTTC.